This T cell receptor beta chain stems from a study of CD4 T cells in relation to SARS-CoV-2 and coronaviruses. Overall study: Median patient age was almost 40 years, spanning 21 to 72 years. Of the patients, under 10 were male, 4 female, two Hispanic. Points from the study as a whole: Compared with monoreactive clones, crossreactive clones showed significantly weaker SARS-CoV-2 expansion.

In regard to this clone: Its specificity is not known.

Naive and memory CD4+ T cells were separated from cryopreserved PBMCs. Trimming cost V 3 bases and J 0 bases; bases outside gene matches: 5. Germline values: CDR1 SGHDT, CDR2 YYEEEE. CDR3 length: 15 amino acids. TCRdb keeps only in-frame clones here, not all; method: immunoSEQ multiplex PCR. Of tens of thousands of clones in the sample, about 91% are singletons; the top ten hold 0.3% to 0.5%. Sequences were obtained from naive CD4+ T cells from PBMCs. The subset here: naive CD4+ T cells isolated by negative enrichment. V and J are TRBV5-6 and TRBJ2-7, with TRBD2 matching over 8 bases. The clonotype was recovered from an adult with COVID-19. The CDR3 loop reads CASSSGGTFSYEQYF. In DNA, the CDR3 is TGTGCCAGCAGCTCGGGAGGGACCTTCTCCTACGAGCAGTACTTC.